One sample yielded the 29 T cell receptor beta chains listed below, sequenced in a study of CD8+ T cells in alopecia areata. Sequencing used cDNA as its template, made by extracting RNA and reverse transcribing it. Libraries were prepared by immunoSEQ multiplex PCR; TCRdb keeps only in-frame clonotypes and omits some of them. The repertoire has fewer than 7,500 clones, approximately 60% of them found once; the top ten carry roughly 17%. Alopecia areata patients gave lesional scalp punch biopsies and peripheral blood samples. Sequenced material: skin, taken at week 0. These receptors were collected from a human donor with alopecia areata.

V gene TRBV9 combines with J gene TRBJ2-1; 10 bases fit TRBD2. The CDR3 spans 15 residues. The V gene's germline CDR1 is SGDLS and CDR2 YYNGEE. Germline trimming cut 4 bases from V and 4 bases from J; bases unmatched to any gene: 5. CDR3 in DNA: TGTGCCAGCAGCACCGGGACTAGCGTATACAATGAGCAGTTCTTC. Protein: CASSTGTSVYNEQFF.

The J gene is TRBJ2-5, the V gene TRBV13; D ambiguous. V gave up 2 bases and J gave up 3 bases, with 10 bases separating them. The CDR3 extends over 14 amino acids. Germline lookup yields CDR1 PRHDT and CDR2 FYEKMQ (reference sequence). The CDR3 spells CASSLSGPEETQYF. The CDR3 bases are TGTGCCAGCAGCTTATCTGGGCCGGAAGAGACCCAGTACTTC.

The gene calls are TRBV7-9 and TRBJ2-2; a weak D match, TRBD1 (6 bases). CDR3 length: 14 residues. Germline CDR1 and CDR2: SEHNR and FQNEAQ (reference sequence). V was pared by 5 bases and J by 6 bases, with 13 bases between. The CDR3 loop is CASSAPWTAGELFF. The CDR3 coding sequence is TGTGCCAGCAGCGCACCCTGGACAGCCGGGGAGCTGTTTTTT.

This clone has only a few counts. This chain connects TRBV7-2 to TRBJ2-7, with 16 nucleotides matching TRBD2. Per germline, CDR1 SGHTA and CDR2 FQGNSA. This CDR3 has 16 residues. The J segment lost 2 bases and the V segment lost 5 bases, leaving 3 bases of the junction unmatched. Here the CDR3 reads CASSQGLAGGPYEQYF. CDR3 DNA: TGTGCCAGCAGCCAGGGACTAGCGGGAGGGCCCTACGAGCAGTACTTC.

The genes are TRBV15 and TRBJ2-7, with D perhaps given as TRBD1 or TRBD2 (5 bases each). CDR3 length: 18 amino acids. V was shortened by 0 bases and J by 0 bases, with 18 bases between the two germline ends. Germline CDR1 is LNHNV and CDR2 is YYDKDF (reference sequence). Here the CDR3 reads CATSRDYFPGPNSYEQYF. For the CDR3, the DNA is TGTGCCACCAGCAGAGATTATTTTCCGGGACCGAACTCCTACGAGCAGTACTTC. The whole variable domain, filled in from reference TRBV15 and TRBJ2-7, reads DAMVIQNPRYQVTQFGKPVTLSCSQTLNHNVMYWYQQKSSQAPKLLFHYYDKDFNNEADTPDNFQSRRPNTSFCFLDIRSPGLGDTAMYLCATSRDYFPGPNSYEQYFGPGTRLTVT.

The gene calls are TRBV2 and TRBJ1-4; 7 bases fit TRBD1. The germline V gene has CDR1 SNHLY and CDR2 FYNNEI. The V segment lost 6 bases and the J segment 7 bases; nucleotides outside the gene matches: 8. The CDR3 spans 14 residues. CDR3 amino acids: CASSETGLSEKLFF. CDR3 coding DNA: TGTGCCAGCAGCGAGACAGGGTTGAGTGAAAAACTGTTTTTT. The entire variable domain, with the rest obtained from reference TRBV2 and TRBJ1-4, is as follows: EPEVTQTPSHQVTQMGQEVILRCVPISNHLYFYWYRQILGQKVEFLVSFYNNEISEKSEIFDDQFSVERPDGSNFTLKIRSTKLEDSAMYFCASSETGLSEKLFFGSGTQLSVL.

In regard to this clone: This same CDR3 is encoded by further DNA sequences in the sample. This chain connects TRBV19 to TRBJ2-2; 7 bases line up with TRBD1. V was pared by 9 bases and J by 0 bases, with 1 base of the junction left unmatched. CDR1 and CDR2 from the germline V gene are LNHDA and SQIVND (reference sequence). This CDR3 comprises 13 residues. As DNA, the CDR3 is TGTGCCAGCGGACAGGCGAACACCGGGGAGCTGTTTTTT. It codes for CASGQANTGELFF.

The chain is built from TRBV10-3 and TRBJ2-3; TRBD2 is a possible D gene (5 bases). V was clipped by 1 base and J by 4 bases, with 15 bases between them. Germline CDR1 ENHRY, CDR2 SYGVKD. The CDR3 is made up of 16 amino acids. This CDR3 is CAISEFSGGGADTQYF. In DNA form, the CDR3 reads TGTGCCATCAGTGAGTTTTCCGGAGGAGGCGCAGATACGCAGTATTTT.

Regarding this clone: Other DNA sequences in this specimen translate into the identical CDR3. The CDR3 is CASSLKPLAGESTGELFF. The CDR3 DNA follows: TGCGCCAGCAGCCTCAAGCCGCTAGCGGGAGAGTCCACTGGGGAGCTGTTTTTT. The chain has TRBV4-1 and TRBJ2-2; 10 bases agree with TRBD2. Trimming removed 4 bases from V and 8 bases from J; junction bases left unmatched: 16. Germline values: CDR1 MGHRA, CDR2 YSYEKL. The CDR3 sequence is 18 residues long.

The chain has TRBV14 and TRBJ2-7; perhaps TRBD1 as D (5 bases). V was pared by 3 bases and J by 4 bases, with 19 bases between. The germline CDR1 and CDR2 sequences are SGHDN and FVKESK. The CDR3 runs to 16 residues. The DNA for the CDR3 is TGTGCCAGCAGCCAGGGGCTGACCTTCTCCGCATACGAGCAGTACTTC. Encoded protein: CASSQGLTFSAYEQYF.

The CDR3 is CASSAEDRNQPQHF. CDR3 in DNA: TGTGCCAGCTCAGCGGAGGACAGAAATCAGCCCCAGCATTTT. The V and J genes are TRBV18 and TRBJ1-5; possible D gene TRBD1, 6 bases. Germline CDR1 and CDR2: KGHSH and LQKENI. The CDR3 is made up of 14 amino acids. V lost 5 bases and J lost 4, with 12 bases in between.

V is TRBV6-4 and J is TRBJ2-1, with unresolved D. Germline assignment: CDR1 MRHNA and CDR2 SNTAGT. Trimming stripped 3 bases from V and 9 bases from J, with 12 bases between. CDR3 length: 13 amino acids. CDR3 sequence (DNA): TGTGCCAGCAGTGATTGGGCCAACGGTGAGCAGTTCTTC. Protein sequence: CASSDWANGEQFF.

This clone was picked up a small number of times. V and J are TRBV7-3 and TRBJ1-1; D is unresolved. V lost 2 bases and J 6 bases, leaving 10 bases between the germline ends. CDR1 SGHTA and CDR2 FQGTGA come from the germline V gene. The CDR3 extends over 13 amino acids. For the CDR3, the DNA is TGTGCCAGCAGCTTATTAGGTCGGGCTGAAGCTTTCTTT. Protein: CASSLLGRAEAFF.

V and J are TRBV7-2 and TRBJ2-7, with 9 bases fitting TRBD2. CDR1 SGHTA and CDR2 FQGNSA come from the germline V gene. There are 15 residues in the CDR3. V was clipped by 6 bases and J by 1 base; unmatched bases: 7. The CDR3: CASSRQRGASYEQYF. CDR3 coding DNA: TGTGCCAGCAGTCGGCAGCGGGGGGCTTCCTACGAGCAGTACTTC.

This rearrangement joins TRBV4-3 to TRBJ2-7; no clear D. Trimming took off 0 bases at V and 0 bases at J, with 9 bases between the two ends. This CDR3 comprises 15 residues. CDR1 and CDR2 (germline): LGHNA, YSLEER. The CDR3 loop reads CASSQDGPSSYEQYF. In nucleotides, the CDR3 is TGCGCCAGCAGCCAAGACGGGCCAAGCTCCTACGAGCAGTACTTC.

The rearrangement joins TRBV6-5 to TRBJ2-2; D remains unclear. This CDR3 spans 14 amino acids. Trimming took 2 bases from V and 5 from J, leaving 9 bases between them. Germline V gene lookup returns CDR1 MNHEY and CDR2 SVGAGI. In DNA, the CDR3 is TGTGCCAGCAGTTACAGACCCCGGACCGGGGAGCTGTTTTTT. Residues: CASSYRPRTGELFF.

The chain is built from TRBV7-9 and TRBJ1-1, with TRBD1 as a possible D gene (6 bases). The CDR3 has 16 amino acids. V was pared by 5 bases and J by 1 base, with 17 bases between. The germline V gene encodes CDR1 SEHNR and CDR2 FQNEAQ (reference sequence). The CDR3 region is CASSPRVGAGNTEAFF. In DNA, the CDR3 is TGTGCCAGCAGCCCACGTGTGGGGGCTGGGAACACTGAAGCTTTCTTT.

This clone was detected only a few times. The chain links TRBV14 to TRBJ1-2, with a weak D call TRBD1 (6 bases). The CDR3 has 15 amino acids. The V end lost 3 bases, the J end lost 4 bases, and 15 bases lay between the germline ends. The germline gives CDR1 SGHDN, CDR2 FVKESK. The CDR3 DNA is TGTGCCAGCAGCCACGAAAGGGGGTCCGGCTATGGCTACACCTTC. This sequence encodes CASSHERGSGYGYTF.

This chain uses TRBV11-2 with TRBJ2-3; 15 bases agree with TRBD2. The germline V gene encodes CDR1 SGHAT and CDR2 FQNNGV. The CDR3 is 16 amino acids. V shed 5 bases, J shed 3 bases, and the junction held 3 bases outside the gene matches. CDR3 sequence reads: CASSPGTSGGTDTQYF. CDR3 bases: TGTGCCAGCAGCCCAGGGACTAGCGGGGGGACAGATACGCAGTATTTT.

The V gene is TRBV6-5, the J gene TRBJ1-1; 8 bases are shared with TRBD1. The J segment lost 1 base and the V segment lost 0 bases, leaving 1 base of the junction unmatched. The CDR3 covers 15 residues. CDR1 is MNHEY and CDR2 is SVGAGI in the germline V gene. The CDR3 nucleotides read TGTGCCAGCAGTTACTCGGGACAGGCGAACACTGAAGCTTTCTTT. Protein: CASSYSGQANTEAFF.

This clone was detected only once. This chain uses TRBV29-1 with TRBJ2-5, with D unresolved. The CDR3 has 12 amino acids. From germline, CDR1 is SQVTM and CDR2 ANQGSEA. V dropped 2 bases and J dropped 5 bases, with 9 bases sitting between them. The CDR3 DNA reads TGCAGCGTTGAATTCGTTGGGGAGACCCAGTACTTC. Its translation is CSVEFVGETQYF.

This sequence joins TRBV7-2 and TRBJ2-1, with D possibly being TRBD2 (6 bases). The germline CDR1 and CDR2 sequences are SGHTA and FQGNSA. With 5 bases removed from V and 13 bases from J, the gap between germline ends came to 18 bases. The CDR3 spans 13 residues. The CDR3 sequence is CASSAEMEGFQFF. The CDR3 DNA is TGTGCCAGCAGCGCCGAGATGGAGGGATTCCAGTTCTTC.

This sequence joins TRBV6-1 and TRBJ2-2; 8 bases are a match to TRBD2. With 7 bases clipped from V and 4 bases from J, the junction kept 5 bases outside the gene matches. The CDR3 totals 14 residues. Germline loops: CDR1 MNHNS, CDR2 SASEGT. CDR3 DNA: TGTGCCAGCATTATTAGCGGGACCACCGGGGAGCTGTTTTTT. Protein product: CASIISGTTGELFF.

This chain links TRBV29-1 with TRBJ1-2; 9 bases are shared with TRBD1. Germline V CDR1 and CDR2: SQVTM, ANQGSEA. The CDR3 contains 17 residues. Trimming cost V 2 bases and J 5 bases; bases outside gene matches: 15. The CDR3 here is CSVERQGQGYYRYGYTF. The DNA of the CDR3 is TGCAGCGTTGAAAGGCAGGGACAGGGCTATTATAGGTATGGCTACACCTTC.

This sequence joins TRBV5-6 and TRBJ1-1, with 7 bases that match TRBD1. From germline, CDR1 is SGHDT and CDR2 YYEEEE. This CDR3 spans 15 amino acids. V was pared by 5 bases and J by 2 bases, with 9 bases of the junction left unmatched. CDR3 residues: CASSPRNRGNTEAFF. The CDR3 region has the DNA TGTGCCAGCAGTCCCCGGAACAGGGGAAACACTGAAGCTTTCTTT.

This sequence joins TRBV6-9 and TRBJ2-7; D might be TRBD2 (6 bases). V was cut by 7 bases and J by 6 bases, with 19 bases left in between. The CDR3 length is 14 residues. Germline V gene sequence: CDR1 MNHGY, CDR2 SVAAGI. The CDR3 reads CASTKLSGTPEQYF. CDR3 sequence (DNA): TGTGCCAGCACCAAACTCTCCGGGACTCCCGAGCAGTACTTC.

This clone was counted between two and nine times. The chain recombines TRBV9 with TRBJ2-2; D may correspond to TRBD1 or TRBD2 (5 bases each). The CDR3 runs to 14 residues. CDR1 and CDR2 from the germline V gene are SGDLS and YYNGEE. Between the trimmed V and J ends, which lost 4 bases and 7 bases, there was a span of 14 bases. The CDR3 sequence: CASSLGVLSGELFF. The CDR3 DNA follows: TGTGCCAGCAGCTTGGGGGTATTGAGCGGGGAGCTGTTTTTT.

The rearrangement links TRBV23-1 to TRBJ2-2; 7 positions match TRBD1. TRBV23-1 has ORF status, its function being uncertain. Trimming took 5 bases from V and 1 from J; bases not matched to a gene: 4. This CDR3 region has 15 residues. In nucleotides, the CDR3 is TGCGCCAGCAGTGCCCGGGACAGGAACACCGGGGAGCTGTTTTTT. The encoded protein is CASSARDRNTGELFF.

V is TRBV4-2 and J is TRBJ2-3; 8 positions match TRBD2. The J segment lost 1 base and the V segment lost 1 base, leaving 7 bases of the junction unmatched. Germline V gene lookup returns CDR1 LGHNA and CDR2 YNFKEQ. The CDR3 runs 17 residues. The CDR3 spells CASSQGVRAGGTDTQYF. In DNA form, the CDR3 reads TGTGCCAGCAGCCAAGGAGTAAGAGCGGGGGGCACAGATACGCAGTATTTT.